These T cell receptor beta chains were read from a single sample in a study of response to subunit inactivated influenza vaccine. TCRdb reprocessed the RT-PCR reads with MiXCR, giving one entry per CDR3 protein. The sample includes hundreds of thousands of distinct CDR3 sequences, 14% of them seen just once. The sample here was PBMCs from blood, taken around two weeks before vaccination. Receptors originate from a man aged 50-59 years who received an inactivated influenza vaccine. Each CDR3 is given with its conserved first and last residue.

TRBV12-3/TRBV12-4	TRBJ1-1	CASSLGESEAFF
TRBV15	TRBJ2-2	CATVPGGHVNTGELFF
TRBV28	TRBJ2-7	CASSIVSYEQYF
TRBV3-1	TRBJ1-3	CASSQDQSGNTIYF
TRBV2	TRBJ2-2	CASRNRVSTGELFF
TRBV5-1	TRBJ2-2	CASSFRDRGSGTGELFF
TRBV18	TRBJ2-1	CASSLAPYGIQGDEQFF
TRBV5-5	TRBJ2-1	CASSLWEREQFF
TRBV20-1	TRBJ2-3	CSARDGTSGSTDTQYF
TRBV6-2/TRBV6-3	TRBJ2-3	CASSYERGKGTDTQYF
TRBV29-1	TRBJ1-1	CSVRGRRGNTEAFF
TRBV6-2/TRBV6-3	TRBJ2-3	CASRTSGDTQYF
TRBV15	TRBJ2-1	CATSRNPQEEQFF
TRBV24-1	TRBJ2-7	CATSEAGTYEQYF
TRBV11-2	TRBJ2-3	CASSLHGPSTDTQYF
TRBV28	TRBJ1-3	CASSVGRISGNTIYF
TRBV2	TRBJ2-1	CASSEALLSSYNEQFF
TRBV27	TRBJ2-7	CASSPTSGRRYEQYF
TRBV18	TRBJ2-7	CASSPTSRSSYEQYF
TRBV5-1	TRBJ2-2	CASRKRPTDHTGELFF
TRBV28	TRBJ2-7	CASRTGTGVYEQYF
TRBV15	TRBJ2-3	CATSRGGVADTQYF
TRBV19	TRBJ2-5	CASSIIRPGGQETQYF
TRBV28	TRBJ2-1	CATTEDSNSVNEQFF
TRBV10-3	TRBJ2-5	CAISEFQGQVETQYF
TRBV18	TRBJ2-5	CASSSGVGETQYF
TRBV6-1	TRBJ2-5	CASTPVPGPGETQYF
TRBV14	TRBJ1-2	CASSQLENPGTGNTYGYTF
TRBV10-3	TRBJ2-5	CAISGTSGGSQETQYF
TRBV5-1	TRBJ2-1	CASSFHNPGQGARNEQFF
TRBV12-3/TRBV12-4	TRBJ1-3	CASTSHGAGNTIYF
TRBV20-1	TRBJ2-3	CSAAGLAGGDADTQYF
TRBV20-1	TRBJ1-2	CSARDLLGSNYGYTF
TRBV20-1	TRBJ1-5	CSASAGNGNQPQHF
TRBV2	TRBJ1-6	CASSRTGSSYNSPLHF
TRBV7-9	TRBJ2-7	CASSLGGHFYEQYF
TRBV11-2	TRBJ2-1	CASSPTGGTGSKNEQFF